Below are 30 T cell receptor beta chains sequenced from a single sample in a study of T cell responses to AZD1222 COVID-19 vaccine. Assay: immunoSEQ multiplex PCR; the TCRdb copy retains only in-frame clones and omits some. This sample has roughly 91,000 clones; around 90% occur once, and the top ten carry around 3%. Here the sequenced sample was peripheral blood, taken on day 0 of AZD1222 vaccination. The receptors shown here come from an adult in good health.

The rearrangement uses TRBV28 and TRBJ2-1, with D unresolved. The V end was cut by 5 bases, the J end by 10 bases, with 6 bases between. Germline CDR1 MDHEN, CDR2 SYDVKM. The CDR3 is 10 residues long. In DNA, the CDR3 is TGTGCCAGCAGTGAACTAGAGCAGTTCTTC. Translated, it gives CASSELEQFF.

This clone has just one count. V is TRBV5-1 and J is TRBJ1-4; no reliable D call. Germline-derived CDR1 and CDR2 are SGHRS and YFSETQ. The CDR3 is made up of 16 amino acids. Trimming cost V 0 bases and J 0 bases, with 9 bases left between them. DNA of the CDR3: TGCGCCAGCAGCTTGGCCGCCGGATCAACTAATGAAAAACTGTTTTTT. Protein product: CASSLAAGSTNEKLFF.

The rearrangement joins TRBV6-5 to TRBJ1-1; D is ambiguous. V dropped 2 bases and J dropped 1 base, with 8 bases sitting between them. Germline V CDR1 and CDR2: MNHEY, SVGAGI. The CDR3 has 14 residues. The CDR3 DNA sequence: TGTGCCAGCAGTTACGCCATCGAGAACACTGAAGCTTTCTTT. Protein product: CASSYAIENTEAFF.

The rearrangement links TRBV19 to TRBJ1-4; a possible D gene is TRBD1 (6 bases). CDR1 and CDR2 from the germline V gene are LNHDA and SQIVND (reference sequence). The CDR3 totals 12 residues. Trimming took 10 bases from V and 7 from J, leaving 13 bases between them. The CDR3, as DNA: TGTGCCACCCAGGGGTCCGTTGAAAAACTGTTTTTT. This encodes CATQGSVEKLFF.

This clone was seen more than once but under ten times. The chain joins TRBV7-9 to TRBJ1-4; D is perhaps TRBD1 (6 bases). This CDR3 contains 13 residues. The V gene's germline CDR1 is SEHNR and CDR2 FQNEAQ (reference sequence). V lost 2 bases and J lost 7, with 8 bases in between. The DNA for the CDR3 is TGTGCCAGCAGCTTATTAGGGGGTGAAAAACTGTTTTTT. Translating it yields CASSLLGGEKLFF.

The chain carries TRBV7-3 and TRBJ2-4; TRBD1 aligns across 10 bases. The CDR3 is 14 amino acids. From germline, CDR1 is SGHTA and CDR2 FQGTGA. V was pared by 5 bases and J by 5 bases, with 3 bases of the junction left unmatched. CDR3 in amino acids: CASSDGTGENIQYF. The DNA of the CDR3 is TGTGCCAGCAGCGACGGGACAGGGGAAAACATTCAGTACTTC.

The chain couples TRBV27 to TRBJ1-2; possible D gene TRBD1, 6 bases. Germline V CDR1 and CDR2: MNHEY, SMNVEV (reference sequence). This CDR3 has 14 residues. V gave up 6 bases and J gave up 0 bases, with 11 bases separating them. In DNA form, the CDR3 reads TGTGCCAGCAGGAGGCGGGGGCCTAACTATGGCTACACCTTC. It yields the protein CASRRRGPNYGYTF.

The chain uses TRBV29-1 and TRBJ1-3; the D gene is possibly TRBD1 (5 bases). V dropped 7 bases and J dropped 4 bases, with 14 bases sitting between them. The CDR3 extends over 13 amino acids. Germline CDR1 is SQVTM and CDR2 is ANQGSEA. DNA for the CDR3: TGCAGCGCAGTCGGGCAGGGCGGAAACACCATATATTTT. Its translation: CSAVGQGGNTIYF.

This sequence joins TRBV4-1 and TRBJ1-5, with a tentative D call TRBD1 (6 bases). The CDR3 sequence is 14 residues long. V was clipped by 4 bases and J by 6 bases, with 13 bases between them. Germline-derived CDR1 and CDR2 are MGHRA and YSYEKL. Here the CDR3 DNA reads TGCGCCAGCAGCCGAACAGGGAGCGGTCAGCCCCAGCATTTT. Amino acids: CASSRTGSGQPQHF.

This clone turned up a few times. The CDR3 sequence is CASSLRADQMNTEAFF. The CDR3 nucleotides are TGTGCCAGCAGCTTACGGGCAGACCAAATGAACACTGAAGCTTTCTTT. This chain links TRBV11-2 with TRBJ1-1; D is unresolved. The V gene lost 2 bases and the J gene lost 0 bases, with 13 bases spanning the gap. This CDR3 is 16 amino acids long. From germline, CDR1 is SGHAT and CDR2 FQNNGV.

This chain connects TRBV5-1 to TRBJ1-1; 8 bases match TRBD1. Germline CDR1 SGHRS, CDR2 YFSETQ. The V and J ends lost 1 base and 1 base, in that order; junction bases with no gene match: 6. This CDR3 comprises 16 residues. The CDR3 spells CASSLSTGGPNTEAFF. CDR3 coding DNA: TGCGCCAGCAGCTTGTCAACAGGGGGACCGAACACTGAAGCTTTCTTT.

V and J are TRBV18 and TRBJ2-3; 14 bases fit TRBD2. The junction had 4 bases not matched to a gene; V was cut back by 0 bases and J by 5 bases. CDR1 is KGHSH and CDR2 is LQKENI in the germline V gene. This CDR3 spans 17 amino acids. The CDR3 here is CASSPPGLAGEGDTQYF. CDR3 DNA: TGTGCCAGCTCACCACCGGGACTAGCGGGAGAAGGAGATACGCAGTATTTT.

This rearrangement joins TRBV29-1 to TRBJ1-2, with 7 bases that match TRBD1. The CDR3 runs 13 residues. CDR1 is SQVTM, CDR2 ANQGSEA, per germline. V lost 6 bases and J lost 4; bases outside the gene matches: 8. The CDR3 is CSVVTGLAYGYTF. CDR3 bases: TGCAGCGTGGTGACAGGGTTGGCCTATGGCTACACCTTC. Full variable domain (missing parts from reference TRBV29-1 and TRBJ1-2): SAVISQKPSRDICQRGTSLTIQCQVDSQVTMMFWYRQQPGQSLTLIATANQGSEATYESGFVIDKFPISRPNLTFSTLTVSNMSPEDSSIYLCSVVTGLAYGYTFGSGTRLTVV.

This clone was counted between two and nine times. The chain links TRBV6-2 or TRBV6-3 to TRBJ1-6; D possibly corresponds to TRBD1 (6 bases). Trimming took 1 base from V and 5 from J, leaving 6 bases between them. CDR1 MNHEY and CDR2 SVGEGT come from the germline V gene. This CDR3 is 14 amino acids long. The CDR3 DNA sequence: TGTGCCAGCAGTTACTGGACAGATAATTCACCCCTCCACTTT. Translating it yields CASSYWTDNSPLHF.

CDR3 in DNA: TGTGCCAGCAGCCCGGACCAGACAGGGAAGGACACTGAAGCTTTCTTT. It specifies CASSPDQTGKDTEAFF. This chain connects TRBV16 to TRBJ1-1; 7 bases are a match to TRBD1. CDR3 length: 16 amino acids. V was pared by 4 bases and J by 3 bases, with 11 bases of the junction left unmatched. Germline V gene lookup returns CDR1 KGHSY and CDR2 FQNENV.

The chain joins TRBV14 to TRBJ2-1; the match to TRBD2 covers 10 bases. Trimming took 1 base from V and 4 from J; bases not matched to a gene: 4. Germline CDR1 SGHDN, CDR2 FVKESK. The CDR3 runs to 16 residues. This CDR3 reads CASSQGSGGGYNEQFF. DNA of the CDR3: TGTGCCAGCAGCCAAGGGAGCGGGGGGGGTTACAATGAGCAGTTCTTC.

V is TRBV6-5 and J is TRBJ1-1; D ambiguous. The CDR3 has 15 residues. The germline CDR1 and CDR2 sequences are MNHEY and SVGAGI. Trimming left V 2 bases short and J 0 bases short, with 10 bases between. CDR3 sequence reads: CASSYGPTMNTEAFF. CDR3 sequence (DNA): TGTGCCAGCAGTTACGGACCCACAATGAACACTGAAGCTTTCTTT.

The CDR3 coding sequence is TGTGCCAGCAGTTATGGTCTCGCGAACACCGGGGAGCTGTTTTTT. This translates into CASSYGLANTGELFF. The chain is built from TRBV6-5 and TRBJ2-2; D gene unclear. Trimming shortened V by 3 bases and J by 0 bases, and 8 bases separated the two germline ends. CDR3 length: 15 residues. Germline V lookup: CDR1 MNHEY, CDR2 SVGAGI.

The chain has TRBV11-2 and TRBJ2-7, with TRBD1 matching 7 bases. V shed 4 bases, J shed 3 bases, and the junction held 3 bases outside the gene matches. This CDR3 is built from 13 residues. Germline values: CDR1 SGHAT, CDR2 FQNNGV. The DNA for the CDR3 is TGTGCCAGCAGCTCGGGACAGTACTACGAGCAGTACTTC. Its protein is CASSSGQYYEQYF.

The genes are TRBV28 and TRBJ2-1, with TRBD2 as a possible D gene (6 bases). V lost 1 base to trimming and J lost 5 bases, with 12 bases between them. CDR1 is MDHEN and CDR2 is SYDVKM in the germline V gene. The CDR3 is 15 amino acids. The CDR3 coding sequence is TGTGCCAGCAGTTTATCGCTAGCGCCTAACAATGAGCAGTTCTTC. Its protein is CASSLSLAPNNEQFF. Full variable domain (outside the CDR3, taken from reference TRBV28 and TRBJ2-1): DVKVTQSSRYLVKRTGEKVFLECVQDMDHENMFWYRQDPGLGLRLIYFSYDVKMKEKGDIPEGYSVSREKKERFSLILESASTNQTSMYLCASSLSLAPNNEQFFGPGTRLTVL.

The chain couples TRBV14 to TRBJ2-7; weak D call: TRBD2 (5 bases). Germline lookup yields CDR1 SGHDN and CDR2 FVKESK. Trimming took off 1 base at V and 5 bases at J, with 12 bases between the two ends. The CDR3 contains 14 residues. Here the CDR3 reads CASSQGGLGHEQYF. The DNA for the CDR3 is TGTGCCAGCAGCCAAGGAGGGTTGGGCCACGAGCAGTACTTC. Together with reference TRBV14 and TRBJ2-7, the CDR3 gives the full variable domain: EAGVTQFPSHSVIEKGQTVTLRCDPISGHDNLYWYRRVMGKEIKFLLHFVKESKQDESGMPNNRFLAERTGGTYSTLKVQPAELEDSGVYFCASSQGGLGHEQYFGPGTRLTVT.

The CDR3 sequence: CASSQPTGPHYNSPLHF. The CDR3 DNA is TGCGCCAGCAGTCAACCGACCGGACCGCACTATAATTCACCCCTCCACTTT. The chain recombines TRBV23-1 with TRBJ1-6; D gene ambiguous. TRBV23-1 is an open reading frame, and its role is uncertain. V lost 2 bases and J 3 bases, leaving 14 bases between the germline ends. There are 17 residues in the CDR3.

This rearrangement joins TRBV5-8 to TRBJ2-3, with D possibly matching TRBD1 (6 bases). CDR3 length: 16 amino acids. Germline lookup yields CDR1 SGHTS and CDR2 YDEGEE. The ends were cut back, 0 bases at V and 5 bases at J, with 16 bases in the middle. The CDR3 reads CASSLGDRNEGDTQYF. CDR3 nucleotide sequence: TGTGCCAGCAGCTTGGGTGACAGGAACGAGGGAGATACGCAGTATTTT.

The chain joins TRBV10-3 to TRBJ1-1; TRBD1 matches 7 bases. The length of the CDR3 is 12 residues. Germline assignment: CDR1 ENHRY and CDR2 SYGVKD. J lost 6 bases, V lost 7 bases, and 5 bases had no gene match. CDR3 loop: CAINSGTAEAFF. In DNA, the CDR3 is TGTGCCATCAATTCCGGGACAGCTGAAGCTTTCTTT.

This clone was picked up one time. The CDR3 is CASSQEGHNSPLHF. In nucleotides, the CDR3 is TGTGCCAGCAGCCAAGAAGGTCATAATTCACCCCTCCACTTT. The chain uses TRBV14 and TRBJ1-6; D not resolved. CDR1 SGHDN and CDR2 FVKESK come from the germline V gene. V was clipped by 0 bases and J by 5 bases, with 5 bases between them. The CDR3 loop spans 14 amino acids.

This chain links TRBV14 with TRBJ2-7; D not resolved. CDR3 length equals 12 residues. Trimming removed 0 bases from V and 1 base from J, with 1 base in between. Germline CDR1 SGHDN, CDR2 FVKESK. The CDR3 loop is CASSQDSYEQYF. CDR3 bases: TGTGCCAGCAGCCAAGATTCCTACGAGCAGTACTTC.

This rearrangement joins TRBV3-1 (or the pseudogene TRBV3-2) to TRBJ1-1, with D unresolved. Germline V gene data show CDR1 as LGHDT and CDR2 as YNNKEL (reference sequence). This CDR3 comprises 16 residues. Trimming left V 6 bases short and J 1 base short, with 18 bases between. The CDR3: CASRKGHSTSNTEAFF. The CDR3 region has the DNA TGTGCCAGCAGGAAGGGCCACTCGACGTCGAACACTGAAGCTTTCTTT.

V and J are TRBV5-4 and TRBJ2-7, with TRBD1 matching 7 bases. This CDR3 contains 13 residues. After removal of 5 bases from V and 2 bases from J, the junction contained 4 bases not matched to a gene. Germline-derived CDR1 and CDR2 are SGHNT and YYREEE (reference sequence). Here the CDR3 DNA reads TGTGCCAGCAGATCGCAGGGGGCCTACGAGCAGTACTTC. Residues: CASRSQGAYEQYF.

V usage is TRBV5-1 and J usage is TRBJ1-2; 7 nucleotides agree with TRBD1. The CDR3 sequence is 13 residues long. CDR1 SGHRS and CDR2 YFSETQ come from the germline V gene. Losses at the gene ends were 3 bases for V and 4 bases for J; bases not matched to a gene: 3. The CDR3 is CASSSGQTYGYTF. The CDR3 region has the DNA TGCGCCAGCAGCTCGGGACAGACCTATGGCTACACCTTC.

The rearrangement joins TRBV5-1 to TRBJ2-5, with D possibly being TRBD1 or TRBD2 (5 bases each). V lost 4 bases, J lost 2 bases, and 15 bases lay in between. Germline values: CDR1 SGHRS, CDR2 YFSETQ. This CDR3 is built from 15 residues. The CDR3 region is CASSRARGVQETQYF. The CDR3 nucleotides are TGCGCCAGCAGCCGGGCTAGGGGAGTACAAGAGACCCAGTACTTC.